One sample yielded the 28 T cell receptor beta chains listed below, sequenced in a study of T cell responses to AZD1222 COVID-19 vaccine. Assay used: immunoSEQ multiplex PCR; TCRdb lists only in-frame clones, some missing. The sample holds about 120,000 clones, 85% to 90% seen once. The sample here was peripheral blood, taken 28 days after the second AZD1222 dose. These receptors originate from an adult who received the AZD1222 COVID-19 vaccine.

The V call is TRBV4-3, the J call TRBJ1-1, with 8 bases identical to TRBD1. CDR1 is LGHNA, CDR2 YSLEER, per germline. The CDR3 has 16 residues. V gave up 5 bases and J gave up 0 bases; unmatched junction bases: 8. The CDR3 region has the DNA TGCGCCAGCAGCTTCCGGGACAGGCTCTTGAACACTGAAGCTTTCTTT. Protein product: CASSFRDRLLNTEAFF.

The rearrangement uses TRBV21-1 and TRBJ1-2. TRBV21-1 is a documented pseudogene. CDR3 length equals 9 residues. CDR3 amino acids: CASSIFYTF. Here the CDR3 DNA reads TGTGCCAGCAGCATTTTCTACACCTTC.

The chain uses TRBV7-2 and TRBJ1-1, with TRBD1 matching 8 bases. V gave up 5 bases and J gave up 6 bases; unmatched junction bases: 8. The CDR3 spans 14 residues. Germline CDR1 and CDR2: SGHTA and FQGNSA. This CDR3 is CASSADRGLPEAFF. The CDR3 DNA reads as TGTGCCAGCAGCGCTGACAGGGGTCTACCTGAAGCTTTCTTT.

The chain couples TRBV5-1 to TRBJ2-5, with 11 bases lining up with TRBD1. The trim removed 4 bases at V and 2 bases at J, leaving 4 bases unmatched. This CDR3 comprises 15 residues. Germline V gives CDR1 SGHRS, CDR2 YFSETQ. The CDR3 DNA is TGCGCCAGCAGCCTCGGGACAGGGGGGCAAGAGACCCAGTACTTC. It is translated as CASSLGTGGQETQYF. Full variable domain (rest looked up from reference TRBV5-1 and TRBJ2-5): KAGVTQTPRYLIKTRGQQVTLSCSPISGHRSVSWYQQTPGQGLQFLFEYFSETQRNKGNFPGRFSGRQFSNSRSEMNVSTLELGDSALYLCASSLGTGGQETQYFGPGTRLLVL.

The CDR3 nucleotides read TGTGCCAGCAGTTCCATCGGTGGCTTGACTGAAGCTTTCTTT. It encodes CASSSIGGLTEAFF. The V call is TRBV27, the J call TRBJ1-1; no firm D call. Per the germline V gene, CDR1 is MNHEY and CDR2 is SMNVEV (reference sequence). The CDR3 sequence is 14 residues long. V was shortened by 4 bases and J by 5 bases, with 14 bases between the two germline ends.

This chain links TRBV28 with TRBJ1-1, with D perhaps TRBD1 (6 bases). The CDR3 loop spans 14 amino acids. Germline CDR1 MDHEN, CDR2 SYDVKM. The ends were cut back, 4 bases at V and 4 bases at J, with 13 bases in the middle. CDR3 amino acids: CASSWTEPITEAFF. The CDR3 DNA reads TGTGCCAGCAGTTGGACAGAGCCTATCACTGAAGCTTTCTTT.

This clone was picked up one time. This rearrangement joins TRBV7-2 to TRBJ1-2; 7 positions match TRBD1. V trimming: 2 bases; J trimming: 7 bases; junction bases outside the gene matches: 10. Germline-derived CDR1 and CDR2 are SGHTA and FQGNSA. The CDR3 is 15 amino acids. In nucleotides, the CDR3 is TGTGCCAGCAGCTTATTCGCACAGGGGTCCCTTGGCTACACCTTC. Translating it yields CASSLFAQGSLGYTF.

The chain recombines TRBV7-6 with TRBJ2-3; D ambiguous. The V gene's germline CDR1 is SGHVS and CDR2 FNYEAQ. V was clipped by 5 bases and J by 0 bases, with 12 bases between them. This CDR3 comprises 15 residues. CDR3 nucleotides: TGTGCCAGCAGCGGACGGTCATCTAGCACAGATACGCAGTATTTT. Translated, it gives CASSGRSSSTDTQYF.

This CDR3 is CASSYTTWGSTGELFF. The DNA for the CDR3 is TGTGCCAGCAGCTACACGACATGGGGGAGCACCGGGGAGCTGTTTTTT. The chain is built from TRBV6-5 and TRBJ2-2, with D tentatively TRBD1 or TRBD2 (5 bases each). V gave up 6 bases and J gave up 4 bases, with 18 bases separating them. Germline V gives CDR1 MNHEY, CDR2 SVGAGI. The CDR3 contains 16 residues.

The chain carries TRBV3-1 (or the pseudogene TRBV3-2) and TRBJ2-1, with 7 bases lining up with TRBD2. The length of the CDR3 is 15 residues. The V gene's germline CDR1 is LGHDT and CDR2 YNNKEL (reference sequence). After removal of 4 bases from V and 9 bases from J, the junction contained 12 bases not matched to a gene. The CDR3 coding sequence is TGTGCCAGCAGCCCTCGACTAGCTCTGTCCGGTGAGCAGTTCTTC. Translating gives CASSPRLALSGEQFF.

V gene TRBV18 combines with J gene TRBJ1-2; TRBD1 is a possible D gene (5 bases). Germline V gene lookup returns CDR1 KGHSH and CDR2 LQKENI. Trimming stripped 1 base from V and 4 bases from J, with 16 bases between. The length of the CDR3 is 16 residues. The CDR3 DNA follows: TGTGCCAGCTCACCACGTCAGGGAGAACAAAGCTATGGCTACACCTTC. Its translation is CASSPRQGEQSYGYTF.

The V gene is TRBV28, the J gene TRBJ1-2, with 8 nucleotides matching TRBD1. Looked up from germline, CDR1 is MDHEN and CDR2 is SYDVKM. The CDR3 is made up of 16 amino acids. J gave up 1 base and V 5 bases, and 9 bases lay outside the gene matches. This CDR3 is CASSPPGQGRNYGYTF. The CDR3, as DNA: TGTGCCAGCAGTCCCCCCGGACAGGGCCGTAACTATGGCTACACCTTC.

The chain recombines TRBV5-1 with TRBJ2-7; D tentatively fits TRBD1 or TRBD2 (6 bases each). Germline-derived CDR1 and CDR2 are SGHRS and YFSETQ. This CDR3 spans 16 amino acids. The V end was cut by 3 bases, the J end by 4 bases, with 20 bases between. CDR3 nucleotides: TGCGCCAGCAGCTATGGCGGGGCAGGGGACCTTTACGAGCAGTACTTC. As protein: CASSYGGAGDLYEQYF.

The chain links TRBV5-4 to TRBJ1-3, with 7 bases fitting TRBD1. V shed 4 bases, J shed 4 bases, and the junction held 2 bases outside the gene matches. This CDR3 region has 13 residues. Germline CDR1 and CDR2: SGHNT and YYREEE (reference sequence). The CDR3 nucleotides are TGTGCCAGCAGCCAGGACAGGGGAAACACCATATATTTT. Amino acid sequence: CASSQDRGNTIYF.

The V gene is TRBV19, the J gene TRBJ1-1; a possible D gene is TRBD1 (6 bases). Germline lookup yields CDR1 LNHDA and CDR2 SQIVND (reference sequence). This CDR3 is built from 16 residues. V was clipped by 9 bases and J by 4 bases, with 24 bases between them. The CDR3 protein is CASTWAETGSVTEAFF. Here the CDR3 DNA reads TGTGCCAGCACTTGGGCGGAAACAGGGAGTGTCACTGAAGCTTTCTTT.

The chain links TRBV5-5 to TRBJ2-7; 8 bases align to TRBD1. CDR1 is SGHKS and CDR2 is YYEKEE in the germline V gene (reference sequence). The CDR3 is 14 amino acids. The junction had 5 bases not matched to a gene; V was cut back by 4 bases and J by 2 bases. CDR3 sequence reads: CASSIQTGAYEQYF. DNA for the CDR3: TGTGCCAGCAGCATACAGACAGGGGCCTACGAGCAGTACTTC.

The chain uses TRBV9 and TRBJ2-7; 9 bases agree with TRBD1. V was pared by 0 bases and J by 5 bases, with 9 bases of the junction left unmatched. Germline V gene sequence: CDR1 SGDLS, CDR2 YYNGEE. The CDR3 is 16 residues long. CDR3 nucleotide sequence: TGTGCCAGCAGCGTAGGTCTGAGGGACAGGGAGCACGAGCAGTACTTC. It is translated as CASSVGLRDREHEQYF.

The V call is TRBV14, the J call TRBJ2-7, with 10 positions matching TRBD2. This CDR3 region has 15 residues. Germline CDR1 and CDR2: SGHDN and FVKESK. V shed 6 bases, J shed 1 base, and the junction held 6 bases outside the gene matches. The CDR3 reads CASSNSGGTSYEQYF. The CDR3 bases are TGTGCCAGCAGTAATAGCGGGGGGACGTCCTACGAGCAGTACTTC.

V is TRBV28 and J is TRBJ1-2, with TRBD1 identical over 10 bases. The length of the CDR3 is 14 residues. The V gene end was trimmed by 5 bases and the J gene end by 6 bases; junction bases not matched to a gene: 6. Germline lookup yields CDR1 MDHEN and CDR2 SYDVKM. The CDR3 DNA follows: TGTGCCAGCAGTGACCTCGGGACAGGGGATGGCTACACCTTC. This gives the protein CASSDLGTGDGYTF.

The genes are TRBV5-4 and TRBJ2-1; D is ambiguous. CDR1 and CDR2 from the germline V gene are SGHNT and YYREEE (reference sequence). V gave up 0 bases and J gave up 4 bases, with 11 bases separating them. The CDR3 covers 15 residues. The CDR3 here is CASSLDSALYNEQFF. CDR3 sequence (DNA): TGTGCCAGCAGCTTGGACAGCGCCCTGTACAATGAGCAGTTCTTC.

This clone was detected only once. V and J are TRBV7-2 and TRBJ1-1; tentatively, D is TRBD1 (5 bases). Germline-derived CDR1 and CDR2 are SGHTA and FQGNSA. The CDR3 has 14 amino acids. With 6 bases removed from V and 4 bases from J, the gap between germline ends came to 15 bases. This chain's CDR3 is CASSLHLRGTEAFF. The DNA of the CDR3 is TGTGCCAGCAGTCTTCACCTTAGGGGCACTGAAGCTTTCTTT.

The chain carries TRBV9 and TRBJ1-1; D remains unclear. Germline values: CDR1 SGDLS, CDR2 YYNGEE. Trimming left V 0 bases short and J 1 base short, with 7 bases between. This CDR3 has 14 residues. CDR3 sequence: CASSVVQKNTEAFF. CDR3 bases: TGTGCCAGCAGCGTAGTACAGAAGAACACTGAAGCTTTCTTT.

The gene calls are TRBV18 and TRBJ2-1; D call uncertain. From germline, CDR1 is KGHSH and CDR2 LQKENI. The CDR3 is made up of 16 amino acids. Trimming shortened V by 4 bases and J by 4 bases, and 17 bases separated the two germline ends. The CDR3 loop reads CASSQASPLDYNEQFF. CDR3 nucleotide sequence: TGTGCCAGCTCACAGGCTTCGCCTCTAGATTACAATGAGCAGTTCTTC.

This clone has a single count. The chain combines TRBV10-2 with TRBJ2-7, with 9 bases that match TRBD1. This CDR3 contains 16 residues. Germline values: CDR1 WSHSY, CDR2 SAAADI. Unmatched junction bases numbered 7, after V lost 2 bases and J lost 2 bases. The CDR3 DNA is TGCGCCAGCAGTGAGCCCGACAGGGGGAGGACCTACGAGCAGTACTTC. Translated: CASSEPDRGRTYEQYF.

The V call is TRBV28, the J call TRBJ1-4; perhaps TRBD1 as D (6 bases). This CDR3 spans 14 amino acids. The V end lost 6 bases, the J end lost 8 bases, and 16 bases lay between the germline ends. The germline gives CDR1 MDHEN, CDR2 SYDVKM. The CDR3 nucleotides read TGTGCCAGCAGCCTTGGGGGGCAATGGGAAAAACTGTTTTTT. It specifies CASSLGGQWEKLFF.

V usage is TRBV5-5 and J usage is TRBJ1-5; the match to TRBD1 covers 8 bases. The V gene end was trimmed by 3 bases and the J gene end by 7 bases; junction bases not matched to a gene: 6. Germline CDR1 is SGHKS and CDR2 is YYEKEE (reference sequence). The CDR3 length is 14 residues. The CDR3 reads CASSYTGGGQPQHF. The CDR3 region has the DNA TGTGCCAGCAGCTACACAGGGGGAGGACAGCCCCAGCATTTT.

The sample holds one count of this clone. This chain connects TRBV24-1 to TRBJ1-6; 11 bases fit TRBD1. The CDR3 is made up of 15 amino acids. The germline CDR1 and CDR2 sequences are KGHDR and SFDVKD. J gave up 7 bases and V 4 bases, and 2 bases lay outside the gene matches. CDR3 amino acids: CATSEGTGGNSPLHF. CDR3 coding DNA: TGTGCCACCAGTGAAGGGACAGGGGGAAATTCACCCCTCCACTTT.

This clone was detected a few times. V gene TRBV28 combines with J gene TRBJ1-4, with D possibly being TRBD1 (5 bases). V shed 4 bases and J shed 13 bases, with 16 bases lying between them. The length of the CDR3 is 13 residues. Germline V lookup: CDR1 MDHEN, CDR2 SYDVKM. The DNA of the CDR3 is TGTGCCAGCAGTTCTGCTACAGGTTTTCGACTGTTTTTT. This sequence encodes CASSSATGFRLFF.